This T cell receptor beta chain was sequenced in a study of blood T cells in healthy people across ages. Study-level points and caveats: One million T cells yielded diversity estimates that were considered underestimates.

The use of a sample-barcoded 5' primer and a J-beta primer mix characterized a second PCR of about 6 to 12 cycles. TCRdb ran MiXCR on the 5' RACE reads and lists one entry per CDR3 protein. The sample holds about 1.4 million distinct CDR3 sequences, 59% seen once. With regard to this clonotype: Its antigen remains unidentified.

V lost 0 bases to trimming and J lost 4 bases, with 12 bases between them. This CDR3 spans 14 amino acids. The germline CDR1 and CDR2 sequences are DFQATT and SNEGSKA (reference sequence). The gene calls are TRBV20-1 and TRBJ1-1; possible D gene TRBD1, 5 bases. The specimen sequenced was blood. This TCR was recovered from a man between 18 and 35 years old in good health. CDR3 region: CSARDHRGSTEAFF. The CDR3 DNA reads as TGCAGTGCTAGAGATCATAGGGGTTCCACTGAAGCTTTCTTT.